A selection of T cell receptor beta chains follows, all from one sample in a study of T cell changes during pregnancy in multiple sclerosis. Here immunoSEQ multiplex PCR was the method, and the copy in TCRdb shows in-frame clones only, minus some. The table lists about 60,000 clones, under 95% of them singletons. Sequencing used CD8+ T cells from peripheral blood mononuclear cells, obtained in the second trimester of pregnancy. These receptors all come from a female donor with multiple sclerosis, enrolled in a pregnancy study. Both conserved end residues are part of each CDR3. A D gene is named only where the DNA matches it firmly. Clone size is stated in some rows and not others, as once, few, many or a class when expanded.

d_call,j_call,v_call,clone_size,cdr3_aa,cdr3_nt
TRBD2,TRBJ2-7,TRBV7-2,.,CASSVTSGGDYEQYF,TGTGCCAGCAGCGTAACTAGCGGGGGAGACTACGAGCAGTACTTC
TRBD1,TRBJ2-2,TRBV25-1,.,CASKLGTGRTGELFF,TGTGCCAGCAAACTCGGGACAGGGCGAACCGGGGAGCTGTTTTTT
.,TRBJ2-7,TRBV7-9,.,CASSSKVDREQYF,TGTGCCAGCAGCTCAAAAGTCGACAGGGAGCAGTACTTC
TRBD2,TRBJ2-7,TRBV30,.,CAWSVGTSEQYF,TGTGCCTGGAGTGTCGGGACTAGCGAGCAGTACTTC
TRBD2,TRBJ2-7,TRBV13,.,CASSLGGLAAPYEQYF,TGTGCCAGCAGCTTAGGGGGACTAGCGGCTCCCTACGAGCAGTACTTC
TRBD1,TRBJ2-2,TRBV11-2,.,CASSLGQGEGTGELFF,TGTGCCAGCAGCTTGGGACAGGGGGAGGGCACCGGGGAGCTGTTTTTT
TRBD1,TRBJ2-3,TRBV19,.,CASSTLTGADTQYF,TGTGCCAGTAGTACTCTGACAGGGGCAGATACGCAGTATTTT
.,TRBJ2-1,TRBV4-3,.,CASSQVGRNEQFF,TGCGCCAGCAGCCAAGTGGGGAGGAATGAGCAGTTCTTC
TRBD2,TRBJ2-7,TRBV4-2,.,CASSQDLVAGNYEQYF,TGTGCCAGCAGCCAAGATCTTGTAGCGGGGAATTACGAGCAGTACTTC
TRBD2,TRBJ2-1,TRBV7-9,.,CASSLDQAGVGYNEQFF,TGTGCCAGCAGCTTAGATCAGGCGGGAGTGGGCTACAATGAGCAGTTCTTC
.,TRBJ2-3,TRBV4-1,.,CASSQGQVDTQYF,TGCGCCAGCAGCCAAGGACAGGTAGATACGCAGTATTTT
TRBD1,TRBJ2-5,TRBV7-7,.,CASSLGGQGSRQETQYF,TGTGCCAGCAGCTTAGGGGGACAGGGGAGTAGGCAAGAGACCCAGTACTTC
TRBD2,TRBJ2-5,TRBV7-7,.,CASSRTSGAKETQYF,TGTGCCAGCAGCCGAACTAGCGGGGCTAAAGAGACCCAGTACTTC
.,TRBJ2-1,TRBV15,.,CATSRRGVDEQFF,TGTGCCACCAGCAGGCGGGGAGTGGATGAGCAGTTCTTC
.,TRBJ2-1,TRBV9,.,CASSVGLISYNEQFF,TGTGCCAGCAGCGTGGGCTTGATCTCCTACAATGAGCAGTTCTTC
.,TRBJ2-5,TRBV29-1,.,CSVEDGDSGGGQYF,TGCAGCGTTGAAGACGGGGACAGCGGGGGTGGCCAGTACTTC
.,TRBJ2-7,TRBV30,.,CAWSVGGLEQYF,TGTGCCTGGAGTGTGGGAGGCCTCGAGCAGTACTTC
TRBD2,TRBJ2-7,TRBV7-9,.,CASSPPSGNEQYF,TGTGCCAGCAGCCCTCCTAGCGGAAACGAGCAGTACTTC
.,TRBJ1-5,TRBV30,.,CAWSDQGGYQPQHF,TGTGCCTGGAGTGATCAGGGCGGCTATCAGCCCCAGCATTTT
.,TRBJ2-7,TRBV7-6,once,CASSSPQGGSYEQYF,TGTGCCAGCAGCTCCCCACAGGGTGGGTCCTACGAGCAGTACTTC
TRBD1,TRBJ1-2,TRBV2,.,CASPFGTGGDGYTF,TGTGCCAGCCCCTTCGGGACAGGGGGGGACGGCTACACCTTC
TRBD1,TRBJ1-2,TRBV29-1,.,CSGWGQGAVGYTF,TGCAGCGGATGGGGACAGGGGGCAGTTGGCTACACCTTC
.,TRBJ1-1,TRBV2,few,CASSRAALNTEAFF,TGTGCCAGCTCCAGGGCAGCTCTGAACACTGAAGCTTTCTTT
TRBD2,TRBJ2-1,TRBV12-5,.,CASSLAGVYNEQFF,TGTGCTAGTTCACTAGCGGGAGTTTACAATGAGCAGTTCTTC